This T cell receptor beta chain stems from a study of blood T cell repertoires in COVID-19. The repertoire was sequenced with immunoSEQ multiplex PCR; TCRdb's copy has only in-frame clones and lacks some. The table includes 250,000 to 350,000 clones, roughly 90% detected once. This CDR3 spans 16 amino acids. The junction had 8 bases not matched to a gene; V was cut back by 7 bases and J by 0 bases. Germline CDR1 reads SGDLS; CDR2 reads YYNGEE. The sequence was obtained from a woman in her thirties with COVID-19, enrolled during active disease. Sequencing was done on a sample of peripheral blood. This chain uses TRBV9 with TRBJ2-3; 10 bases are a match to TRBD2. The CDR3 nucleotides read TGTGCCAGCGGGAGCCTAGCGGGAGTTAGCACAGATACGCAGTATTTT. It codes for CASGSLAGVSTDTQYF. Variable domain in full (rest from reference TRBV9 and TRBJ2-3): DSGVTQTPKHLITATGQRVTLRCSPRSGDLSVYWYQQSLDQGLQFLIQYYNGEERAKGNILERFSAQQFPDLHSELNLSSLELGDSALYFCASGSLAGVSTDTQYFGPGTRLTVL.